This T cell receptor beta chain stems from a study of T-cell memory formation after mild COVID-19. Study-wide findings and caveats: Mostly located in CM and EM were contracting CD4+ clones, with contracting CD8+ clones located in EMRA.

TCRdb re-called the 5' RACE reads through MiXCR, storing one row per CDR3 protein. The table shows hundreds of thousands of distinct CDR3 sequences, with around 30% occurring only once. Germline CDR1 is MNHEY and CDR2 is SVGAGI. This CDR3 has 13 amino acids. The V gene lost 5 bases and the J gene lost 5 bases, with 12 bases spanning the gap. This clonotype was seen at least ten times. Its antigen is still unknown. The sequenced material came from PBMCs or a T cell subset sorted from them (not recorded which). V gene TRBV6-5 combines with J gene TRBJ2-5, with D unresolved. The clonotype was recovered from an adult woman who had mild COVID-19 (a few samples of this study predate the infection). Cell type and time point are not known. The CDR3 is CASSRYPRETQYF. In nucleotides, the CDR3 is TGTGCCAGCAGTCGCTACCCTAGGGAGACCCAGTACTTC.